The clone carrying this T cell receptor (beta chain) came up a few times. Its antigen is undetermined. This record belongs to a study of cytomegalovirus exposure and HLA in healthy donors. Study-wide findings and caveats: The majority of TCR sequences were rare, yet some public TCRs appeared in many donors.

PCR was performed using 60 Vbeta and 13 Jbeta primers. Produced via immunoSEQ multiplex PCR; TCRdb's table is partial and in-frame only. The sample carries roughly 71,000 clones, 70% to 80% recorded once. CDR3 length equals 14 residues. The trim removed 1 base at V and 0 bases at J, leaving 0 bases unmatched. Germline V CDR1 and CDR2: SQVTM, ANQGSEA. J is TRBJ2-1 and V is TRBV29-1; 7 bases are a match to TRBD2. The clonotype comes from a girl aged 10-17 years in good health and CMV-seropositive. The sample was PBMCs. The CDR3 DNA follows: TGCAGCGTTGAAGGCGGGAGCTCCTACAATGAGCAGTTCTTC. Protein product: CSVEGGSSYNEQFF.